Listed below are T cell receptor beta chains from one sample, sequenced in a study of T cells after yellow fever vaccination. A single record per CDR3 protein comes from TCRdb applying MiXCR to the 5' RACE reads. The table includes around 350,000 distinct CDR3 sequences, around 6.4% detected once. This sample comprised PBMCs, obtained 5 days after the yellow fever booster vaccination. The receptor source for this set is a man younger than 40 who received the YFV17D yellow fever vaccine. CDR3s include the opening cysteine and the closing phenylalanine or tryptophan.

J,V,CDR3
TRBJ2-7,TRBV5-1,CASSPGTVLSYEQYF
TRBJ2-7,TRBV3-1,CASSHLTGTYEQYF
TRBJ2-3,TRBV7-2,CASSLAFALAERNTQYF
TRBJ2-1,TRBV7-2,CASSPTRDSHNEQFF
TRBJ2-1,TRBV4-3,CASSQDVGLGFYNEQFF
TRBJ1-1,TRBV20-1,CSARPWGGTEAFF
TRBJ1-5,TRBV19,CASSARTGSYYQPQHF
TRBJ2-5,TRBV4-3,CASSQGRGRAPETQYF
TRBJ1-2,TRBV7-2,CASSLARTGLGYGYTF
TRBJ2-6,TRBV3-1,CASSHSRGLQVNVLTF
TRBJ1-1,TRBV3-1,CASSQRQGSTEAFF